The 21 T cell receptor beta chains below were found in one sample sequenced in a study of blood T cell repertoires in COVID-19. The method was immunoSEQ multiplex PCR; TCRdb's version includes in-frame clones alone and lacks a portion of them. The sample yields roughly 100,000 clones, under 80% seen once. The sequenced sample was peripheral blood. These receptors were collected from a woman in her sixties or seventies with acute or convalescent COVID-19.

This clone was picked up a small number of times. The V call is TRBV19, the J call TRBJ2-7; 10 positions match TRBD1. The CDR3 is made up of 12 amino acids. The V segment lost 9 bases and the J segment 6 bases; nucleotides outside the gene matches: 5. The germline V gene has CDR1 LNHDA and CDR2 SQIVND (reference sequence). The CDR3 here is CASGTGVGEQYF. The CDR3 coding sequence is TGTGCCAGCGGGACAGGGGTAGGCGAGCAGTACTTC.

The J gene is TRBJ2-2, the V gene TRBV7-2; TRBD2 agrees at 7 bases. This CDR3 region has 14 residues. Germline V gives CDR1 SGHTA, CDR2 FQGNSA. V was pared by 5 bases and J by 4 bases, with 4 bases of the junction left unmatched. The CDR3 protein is CASSPLAPTGELFF. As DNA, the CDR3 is TGTGCCAGCAGCCCACTAGCGCCCACCGGGGAGCTGTTTTTT. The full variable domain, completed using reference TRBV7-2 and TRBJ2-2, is GAGVSQSPSNKVTEKGKDVELRCDPISGHTALYWYRQSLGQGLEFLIYFQGNSAPDKSGLPSDRFSAERTGGSVSTLTIQRTQQEDSAVYLCASSPLAPTGELFFGEGSRLTVL.

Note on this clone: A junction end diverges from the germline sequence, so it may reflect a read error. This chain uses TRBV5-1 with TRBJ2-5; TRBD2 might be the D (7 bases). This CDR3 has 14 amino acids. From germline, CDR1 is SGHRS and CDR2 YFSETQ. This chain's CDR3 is CASTLGGPGETQYF. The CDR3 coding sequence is TGCGCCAGCACCTTGGGGGGGCCGGGAGAGACCCAGTACTTC.

In DNA form, the CDR3 reads TGTGCCAGCAGCTCAAGGGGGGGTGGCTACACCTTC. Protein product: CASSSRGGGYTF. The V call is TRBV7-2, the J call TRBJ1-2, with a possible D match to TRBD1 (6 bases). The CDR3 loop spans 12 amino acids. In germline, CDR1 is SGHTA, CDR2 FQGNSA. V was shortened by 4 bases and J by 7 bases, with 10 bases between the two germline ends.

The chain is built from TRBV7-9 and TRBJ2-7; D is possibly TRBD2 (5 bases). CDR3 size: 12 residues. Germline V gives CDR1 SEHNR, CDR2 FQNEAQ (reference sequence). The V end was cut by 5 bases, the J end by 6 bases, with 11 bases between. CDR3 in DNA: TGTGCCAGCAGCCCCAACCGGGGCGAGCAGTACTTC. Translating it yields CASSPNRGEQYF.

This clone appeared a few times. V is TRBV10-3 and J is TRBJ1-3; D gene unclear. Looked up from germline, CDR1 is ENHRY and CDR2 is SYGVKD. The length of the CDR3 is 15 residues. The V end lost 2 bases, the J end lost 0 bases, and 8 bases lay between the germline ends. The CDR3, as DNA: TGTGCCATCAGTGAGGGGCTTGACTCTGGAAACACCATATATTTT. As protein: CAISEGLDSGNTIYF.

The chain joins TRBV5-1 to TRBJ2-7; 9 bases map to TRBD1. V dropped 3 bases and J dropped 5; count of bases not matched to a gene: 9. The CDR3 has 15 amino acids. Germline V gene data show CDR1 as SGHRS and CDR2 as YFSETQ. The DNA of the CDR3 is TGCGCCAGCAGCTCTCCGGGACAGGGTCCCCACGAGCAGTACTTC. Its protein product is CASSSPGQGPHEQYF.

CDR3 sequence (DNA): TGTGCCAGCAGCTTTAGACAGGGGACTGAAGCTTTCTTT. Translated: CASSFRQGTEAFF. The chain couples TRBV5-4 to TRBJ1-1; 8 nucleotides match TRBD1. This CDR3 has 13 residues. Unmatched junction bases numbered 2, after V lost 2 bases and J lost 5 bases. CDR1 is SGHNT, CDR2 YYREEE, per germline (reference sequence).

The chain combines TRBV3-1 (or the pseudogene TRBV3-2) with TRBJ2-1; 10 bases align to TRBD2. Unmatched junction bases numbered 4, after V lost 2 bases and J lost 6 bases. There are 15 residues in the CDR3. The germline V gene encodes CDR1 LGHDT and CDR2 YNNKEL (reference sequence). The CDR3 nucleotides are TGTGCCAGCAGCCAAAGCGGGGGGGCCCCCAATGAGCAGTTCTTC. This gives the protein CASSQSGGAPNEQFF.

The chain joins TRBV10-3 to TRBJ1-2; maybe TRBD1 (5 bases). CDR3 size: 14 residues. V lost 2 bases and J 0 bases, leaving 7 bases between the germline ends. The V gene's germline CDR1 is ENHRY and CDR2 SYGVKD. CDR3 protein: CAISEVQANYGYTF. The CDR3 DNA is TGTGCCATCAGTGAGGTACAGGCTAACTATGGCTACACCTTC.

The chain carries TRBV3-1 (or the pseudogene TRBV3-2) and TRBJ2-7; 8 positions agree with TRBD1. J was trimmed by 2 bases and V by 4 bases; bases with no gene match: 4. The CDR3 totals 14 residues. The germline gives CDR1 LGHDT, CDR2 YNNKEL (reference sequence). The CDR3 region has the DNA TGTGCCAGCAGCCCCGGACAGGGACCCTACGAGCAGTACTTC. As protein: CASSPGQGPYEQYF.

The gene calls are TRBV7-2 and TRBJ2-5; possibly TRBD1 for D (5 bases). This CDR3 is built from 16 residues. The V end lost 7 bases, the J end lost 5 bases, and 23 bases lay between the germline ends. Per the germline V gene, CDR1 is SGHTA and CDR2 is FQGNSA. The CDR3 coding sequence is TGTGCCAGCACCGCCCGTTCCGGACACCCCCCTGAGACCCAGTACTTC. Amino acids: CASTARSGHPPETQYF.

CDR3 coding DNA: TGTGCCTGGAGTGACAGTACTTACGAGCAGTACTTC. This gives the protein CAWSDSTYEQYF. The chain carries TRBV30 and TRBJ2-7; D is unresolved. This CDR3 has 12 residues. CDR1 is GTSNPN, CDR2 SVGIG, per germline (reference sequence). Trimming stripped 1 base from V and 4 bases from J, with 8 bases between.

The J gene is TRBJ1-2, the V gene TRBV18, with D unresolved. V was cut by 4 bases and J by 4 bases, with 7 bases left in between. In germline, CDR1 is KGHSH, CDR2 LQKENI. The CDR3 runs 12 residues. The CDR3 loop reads CASSLDTYGYTF. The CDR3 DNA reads TGTGCCAGCTCACTCGACACCTATGGCTACACCTTC.

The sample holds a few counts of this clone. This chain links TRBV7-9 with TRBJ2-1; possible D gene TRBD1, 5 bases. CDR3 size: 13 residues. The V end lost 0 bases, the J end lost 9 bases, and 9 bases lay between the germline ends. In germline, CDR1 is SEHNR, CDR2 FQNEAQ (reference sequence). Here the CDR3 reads CASSLAGRGEQFF. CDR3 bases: TGTGCCAGCAGCTTAGCGGGAAGGGGTGAGCAGTTCTTC. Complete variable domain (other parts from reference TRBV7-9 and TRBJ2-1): DTGVSQNPRHKITKRGQNVTFRCDPISEHNRLYWYRQTLGQGPEFLTYFQNEAQLEKSRLLSDRFSAERPKGSFSTLEIQRTEQGDSAMYLCASSLAGRGEQFFGPGTRLTVL.

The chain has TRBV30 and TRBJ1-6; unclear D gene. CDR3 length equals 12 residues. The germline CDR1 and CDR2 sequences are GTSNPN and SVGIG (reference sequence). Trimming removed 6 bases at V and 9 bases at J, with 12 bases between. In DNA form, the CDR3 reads TGTGCCTGCTCGCGGCTCACTTCACCCCTCCACTTT. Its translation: CACSRLTSPLHF.

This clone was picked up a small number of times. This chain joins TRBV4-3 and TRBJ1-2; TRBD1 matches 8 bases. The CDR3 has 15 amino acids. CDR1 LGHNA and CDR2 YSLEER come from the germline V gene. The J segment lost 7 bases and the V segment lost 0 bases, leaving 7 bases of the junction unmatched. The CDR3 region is CASSQDAAGGSGYTF. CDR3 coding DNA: TGCGCCAGCAGCCAAGATGCGGCAGGGGGCAGTGGCTACACCTTC.

CDR3 DNA sequence: TGTGCCAGCAGCTCCGGGACAGGGGGCAGGGGCTCCTACAATGAGCAGTTCTTC. It is translated as CASSSGTGGRGSYNEQFF. V usage is TRBV7-2 and J usage is TRBJ2-1, with 12 bases fitting TRBD1. Germline-derived CDR1 and CDR2 are SGHTA and FQGNSA. Germline trimming cut 4 bases from V and 0 bases from J; bases unmatched to any gene: 7. The length of the CDR3 is 18 residues.

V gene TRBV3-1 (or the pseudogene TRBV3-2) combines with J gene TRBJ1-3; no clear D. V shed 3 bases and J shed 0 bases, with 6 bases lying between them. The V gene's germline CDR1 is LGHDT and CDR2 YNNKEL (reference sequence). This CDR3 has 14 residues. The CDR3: CASSQGDSGNTIYF. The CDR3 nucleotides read TGTGCCAGCAGCCAGGGAGACTCTGGAAACACCATATATTTT.

CDR3 sequence: CATSDAGGSQPQHF. Written as DNA, the CDR3 is TGTGCCACCAGTGATGCAGGGGGGAGTCAGCCCCAGCATTTT. This chain uses TRBV24-1 with TRBJ1-5; 7 bases match TRBD1. Germline CDR1 is KGHDR and CDR2 is SFDVKD. The CDR3 spans 14 residues. The V and J ends lost 3 bases and 6 bases, in that order; junction bases with no gene match: 4.

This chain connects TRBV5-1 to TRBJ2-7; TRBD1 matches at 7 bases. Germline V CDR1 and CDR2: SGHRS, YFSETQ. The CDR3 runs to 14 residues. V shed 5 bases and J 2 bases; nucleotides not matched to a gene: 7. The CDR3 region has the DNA TGCGCCAGCAGTCCTACAGGGGACCCCTACGAGCAGTACTTC. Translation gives CASSPTGDPYEQYF.